Below are 7 T cell receptor beta chains sequenced from a single sample in a study of tumor-infiltrating lymphocytes in primary liver carcinoma. From 500 ng total RNA, TCR beta cDNA was generated with a primer in the constant region. What produced the TCR beta libraries was three nested multiplex PCR rounds using slightly modified ARM-PCR. Each of the first two PCR rounds ran 9 to 11 cycles with TRBV1-TRBV30 forward and C-beta reverse primers. TCRdb reprocessed the multiplex PCR reads via MiXCR and lists one record per CDR3 protein. The sample lists tens of thousands of distinct CDR3 sequences; over 70% were seen once. Investigators took RNA and DNA out together from approximately 22-30 mg of unsorted bulk tissue. Sequenced input: liver tumor tissue from sampling region 4. Described subset: tumor region T4, right-lateral pole. The source is a woman aged 60 to 75 with primary liver carcinoma and hepatitis B virus infection.

Worth noting for this clonotype: Since the CDR3 does not end with the conserved phenylalanine or tryptophan, this likely comes from a read error. The DNA is left out, because the CDR3 cannot be placed on it with certainty; the CDR3 is given as TCRdb lists it. The CDR3 sequence: CASSAGGYSEQFS. The chain joins TRBV11-3 to TRBJ2-1; the table names TRBD1, a call not compared with the DNA. The CDR3 length equals 13 residues, ends included. CDR1 SGHNT and CDR2 YENEEA come from the germline V gene.

With respect to this clonotype: This clone may be a read error of a much larger clone one base away. V gene TRBV6-5 combines with J gene TRBJ1-5, with 11 bases matching TRBD1. Germline V gives CDR1 MNHEY, CDR2 SVGAGI. The CDR3 is 15 residues long. CDR3 sequence reads: CAGRQGQGGVWPQHF. CDR3 nucleotide sequence: TGTGCCGGCAGGCAGGGACAGGGGGGTGTTTGGCCCCAGCATTTT.

Of note for this clonotype: One junction end disagrees with the germline gene, perhaps due to a read error. This sequence joins TRBV11-2 and TRBJ2-3; 11 nucleotides agree with TRBD1. This CDR3 is built from 15 residues. The V gene's germline CDR1 is SGHAT and CDR2 FQNNGV. The CDR3 coding sequence is TGTGCCAGCAGTCTGGACAGGGGGCTTCCAGATACGCGGTATTTT. This gives the protein CASSLDRGLPDTRYF.

This clonotype was observed at least ten times. The chain combines TRBV6-6 with TRBJ1-2; tentatively, D is TRBD1 (6 bases). The CDR3 is 15 residues long. V was clipped by 7 bases and J by 4 bases, with 19 bases between them. Germline-derived CDR1 and CDR2 are MNHNY and SVGAGI (reference sequence). The DNA of the CDR3 is TGTGCCAGCACCACGGGGCAGGGGTTCGGCTATGGCTACACCTTC. Protein sequence: CASTTGQGFGYGYTF.

The rearrangement joins TRBV12-3 or TRBV12-4 to TRBJ2-7, with 8 bases lining up with TRBD1. This CDR3 comprises 14 residues. Trimming took 5 bases from V and 5 from J; bases not matched to a gene: 8. CDR3 in amino acids: CASSPGQGTNEQYF. The CDR3 bases are TGTGCCAGCAGTCCTGGACAGGGTACCAACGAGCAGTACTTC.

This clonotype was found many times. This chain uses TRBV4-1 with TRBJ1-2; 11 nucleotides align to TRBD1. This CDR3 comprises 14 residues. The V gene's germline CDR1 is MGHRA and CDR2 YSYEKL. After removal of 5 bases from V and 4 bases from J, the junction contained 3 bases not matched to a gene. This CDR3 reads CASSTGQGGYGYTF. The CDR3 nucleotides are TGCGCCAGCAGCACGGGACAGGGGGGCTATGGCTACACCTTC.

As to this clonotype: Because it lacks the conserved phenylalanine or tryptophan at the end, this CDR3 is likely a read error. The chain combines TRBV11-3 with TRBJ2-1; D could derive from TRBD1 or TRBD2 (5 bases each). Germline CDR1 reads SGHNT; CDR2 reads YENEEA. V lost 1 base and J lost 7, with 11 bases in between. This CDR3 region has 14 residues. The CDR3 here is CASSLGTRGNEQFS. The CDR3 DNA follows: TGTGCCAGCAGCTTAGGAACTAGGGGAAATGAGCAGTTCTCC.